The 27 T cell receptor beta chains below were found in one sample sequenced in a study of blood T cell repertoires in COVID-19. Clones were sequenced by immunoSEQ multiplex PCR, and TCRdb holds only the in-frame ones, with some missing. The repertoire holds a few hundred thousand clones, with 80% to 90% as singletons. The sample consisted of PBMCs or T cells enriched from blood (not recorded which). The receptors derive from a man younger than 30 who had recovered from COVID-19.

This clone has a single count. The V gene is TRBV12-1, the J gene TRBJ2-1; TRBD2, as called in the table, went unchecked against the DNA. TRBV12-1 is labeled a pseudogene. There are 14 residues in the CDR3. The CDR3 loop is CASSSILKRRRQFF. The CDR3 region has the DNA TGTGCCAGCAGCTCTATATTAAAACGTAGAAGGCAGTTCTTC.

The chain uses TRBV6-5 and TRBJ1-5, with no clear D. V was pared by 6 bases and J by 6 bases, with 9 bases between. CDR3 length: 12 residues. Germline CDR1 and CDR2: MNHEY and SVGAGI. CDR3 DNA sequence: TGTGCCAGCAGAACTTCTGGTCAGCCCCAGCATTTT. Its protein product is CASRTSGQPQHF.

The chain couples TRBV6-2 or TRBV6-3 to TRBJ1-5; TRBD1 aligns across 9 bases. Germline V gene data show CDR1 as MNHEY and CDR2 as SVGEGT. The CDR3 spans 13 residues. V trimming: 5 bases; J trimming: 7 bases; junction bases outside the gene matches: 3. CDR3 sequence: CASSTGGGQPQHF. The CDR3 bases are TGTGCCAGCAGTACAGGGGGCGGGCAGCCCCAGCATTTT.

The V and J genes are TRBV2 and TRBJ2-2, with D perhaps matching TRBD2 (6 bases). Trimming left V 10 bases short and J 7 bases short, with 19 bases between. This CDR3 comprises 14 residues. Germline V CDR1 and CDR2: SNHLY, FYNNEI. This CDR3 reads CATSPGLLNGELFF. For the CDR3, the DNA is TGTGCCACCAGCCCCGGACTACTCAACGGGGAGCTGTTTTTT.

The rearrangement uses TRBV6-1 and TRBJ2-7; 10 bases fit TRBD2. The CDR3 loop spans 15 amino acids. Trimming cost V 0 bases and J 4 bases; bases outside gene matches: 3. Germline lookup yields CDR1 MNHNS and CDR2 SASEGT. For the CDR3, the DNA is TGTGCCAGCAGTGAAGCAATAGCGGGGGGTTACGAGCAGTACTTC. It is translated as CASSEAIAGGYEQYF.

The chain couples TRBV28 to TRBJ2-7; 9 bases are shared with TRBD1. V lost 4 bases, J lost 5 bases, and 9 bases stayed unmatched. This CDR3 contains 15 residues. Germline-derived CDR1 and CDR2 are MDHEN and SYDVKM. CDR3 protein: CASSYSGQGWDEQYF. The CDR3 nucleotides are TGTGCCAGCAGTTACTCGGGACAGGGATGGGACGAGCAGTACTTC.

This chain connects TRBV6-2 or TRBV6-3 to TRBJ2-2; no firm D call. Germline V CDR1 and CDR2: MNHEY, SVGEGT. The CDR3 consists of 12 residues. Trimming left V 5 bases short and J 5 bases short, with 6 bases between. This CDR3 is CASSKQTGELFF. The CDR3 DNA sequence: TGTGCCAGCAGTAAACAGACCGGGGAGCTGTTTTTT.

The chain has TRBV9 and TRBJ1-2; tentative D call: TRBD1 (5 bases). The V end lost 0 bases, the J end lost 7 bases, and 13 bases lay between the germline ends. This CDR3 has 14 residues. Germline assignment: CDR1 SGDLS and CDR2 YYNGEE. This chain's CDR3 is CASSVGEGRGGYTF. The CDR3 nucleotides are TGTGCCAGCAGCGTAGGAGAGGGGCGGGGTGGCTACACCTTC. The full variable domain, with the rest looked up from reference TRBV9 and TRBJ1-2, is DSGVTQTPKHLITATGQRVTLRCSPRSGDLSVYWYQQSLDQGLQFLIQYYNGEERAKGNILERFSAQQFPDLHSELNLSSLELGDSALYFCASSVGEGRGGYTFGSGTRLTVV.

The CDR3 nucleotides are TGTGCCAGCAGCTTACGGGACAGTACCTTTAACGCTGAAGCTTTCTTT. Amino acids: CASSLRDSTFNAEAFF. The rearrangement joins TRBV7-8 to TRBJ1-1, with 7 bases lining up with TRBD1. Germline CDR1 reads SGHVS; CDR2 reads FQNEAQ. Losses at the gene ends were 2 bases for V and 6 bases for J; bases not matched to a gene: 12. CDR3 length: 16 residues.

J is TRBJ1-1 and V is TRBV6-1; 8 bases are shared with TRBD1. After removal of 1 base from V and 3 bases from J, the junction contained 1 base not matched to a gene. This CDR3 spans 14 amino acids. Germline V gene lookup returns CDR1 MNHNS and CDR2 SASEGT. The CDR3 coding sequence is TGTGCCAGCAGTGAAGACAGGGGGGACACTGAAGCTTTCTTT. Its translation: CASSEDRGDTEAFF.

This clone was seen a single time. The chain couples TRBV18 to TRBJ2-1, with D perhaps TRBD2 (5 bases). The CDR3 runs to 15 residues. The V gene's germline CDR1 is KGHSH and CDR2 LQKENI. The germline V and J ends were trimmed by 0 bases and 7 bases, with 13 bases remaining between them. The CDR3 coding sequence is TGTGCCAGCTCACCACCACTAGACTGGGATAATGAGCAGTTCTTC. Protein: CASSPPLDWDNEQFF.

The rearrangement links TRBV5-1 to TRBJ2-2, with TRBD2 identical over 13 bases. CDR3 length: 18 residues. Germline CDR1 reads SGHRS; CDR2 reads YFSETQ. Trimming removed 3 bases from V and 4 bases from J; junction bases left unmatched: 9. CDR3 loop: CASSSPTSGRQGTGELFF. The CDR3 DNA sequence: TGCGCCAGCAGCTCCCCGACTAGCGGGAGGCAGGGCACCGGGGAGCTGTTTTTT. The full variable domain, completed using reference TRBV5-1 and TRBJ2-2, is KAGVTQTPRYLIKTRGQQVTLSCSPISGHRSVSWYQQTPGQGLQFLFEYFSETQRNKGNFPGRFSGRQFSNSRSEMNVSTLELGDSALYLCASSSPTSGRQGTGELFFGEGSRLTVL.

This chain connects TRBV19 to TRBJ1-5; D unresolved. The CDR3 length is 13 residues. Trimming took off 0 bases at V and 6 bases at J, with 6 bases between the two ends. CDR1 and CDR2 (germline): LNHDA, SQIVND (reference sequence). The CDR3 spells CASSIDWAQPQHF. CDR3 nucleotides: TGTGCCAGTAGTATAGATTGGGCTCAGCCCCAGCATTTT.

The chain joins TRBV20-1 to TRBJ2-1, with no clear D. The CDR3 has 11 amino acids. V dropped 7 bases and J dropped 7 bases, with 11 bases sitting between them. CDR1 and CDR2 (germline): DFQATT, SNEGSKA (reference sequence). CDR3 nucleotide sequence: TGCAGTGTGTATTCGGGTAATGAGCAGTTCTTC. The encoded protein is CSVYSGNEQFF.

The V gene is TRBV3-1 (or the pseudogene TRBV3-2), the J gene TRBJ1-2; TRBD1 matches 8 bases. The V gene end was trimmed by 4 bases and the J gene end by 1 base; junction bases not matched to a gene: 8. From germline, CDR1 is LGHDT and CDR2 YNNKEL (reference sequence). CDR3 length: 16 residues. CDR3 coding DNA: TGTGCCAGCAGCCCCCTTCGAGGACAGGGTAACTATGGCTACACCTTC. Protein: CASSPLRGQGNYGYTF.

This sequence joins TRBV12-5 and TRBJ1-1; weak D call: TRBD1 (5 bases). The CDR3 spans 13 residues. With 3 bases removed from V and 4 bases from J, the gap between germline ends came to 9 bases. Germline CDR1 reads LGHNT; CDR2 reads FRNRAP. CDR3 loop: CASGLGEGTEAFF. The CDR3 nucleotides read TGTGCTAGTGGTTTAGGGGAAGGCACTGAAGCTTTCTTT.

This clone was counted many times. The rearrangement uses TRBV2 and TRBJ2-1, with 8 bases identical to TRBD2. The CDR3 covers 14 residues. Germline values: CDR1 SNHLY, CDR2 FYNNEI. After removal of 7 bases from V and 4 bases from J, the junction contained 6 bases not matched to a gene. CDR3 sequence reads: CASKVAGRYNEQFF. The CDR3 DNA sequence: TGTGCCAGCAAAGTAGCGGGGAGGTACAATGAGCAGTTCTTC.

This chain links TRBV28 with TRBJ2-1; D remains ambiguous. The length of the CDR3 is 14 residues. The ends were cut back, 4 bases at V and 3 bases at J, with 10 bases in the middle. CDR1 is MDHEN, CDR2 SYDVKM, per germline. The CDR3 protein is CASSSPRDYNEQFF. The CDR3, as DNA: TGTGCCAGCAGTTCCCCGAGAGACTACAATGAGCAGTTCTTC.

The chain carries TRBV5-1 and TRBJ2-3; 9 bases map to TRBD2. The CDR3 has 16 amino acids. CDR1 is SGHRS and CDR2 is YFSETQ in the germline V gene. V trimming: 1 base; J trimming: 5 bases; junction bases outside the gene matches: 8. CDR3 sequence: CASSLSISGGQDTQYF. The CDR3 DNA is TGCGCCAGCAGCTTGTCAATTAGCGGGGGCCAAGATACGCAGTATTTT. The full variable domain, in which reference TRBV5-1 and TRBJ2-3 provide the parts outside the CDR3, is KAGVTQTPRYLIKTRGQQVTLSCSPISGHRSVSWYQQTPGQGLQFLFEYFSETQRNKGNFPGRFSGRQFSNSRSEMNVSTLELGDSALYLCASSLSISGGQDTQYFGPGTRLTVL.

The J gene is TRBJ2-2, the V gene TRBV6-1; 9 bases match TRBD1. V shed 3 bases and J 6 bases; nucleotides not matched to a gene: 5. Looked up from germline, CDR1 is MNHNS and CDR2 is SASEGT. This CDR3 is 15 amino acids long. The DNA of the CDR3 is TGTGCCAGCAGTGAGGGACAGGGTGGGTCCGGGGAGCTGTTTTTT. The encoded protein is CASSEGQGGSGELFF.

The CDR3: CSAMWGDEQFF. The CDR3 DNA reads TGCAGTGCTATGTGGGGCGATGAGCAGTTCTTC. V usage is TRBV20-1 and J usage is TRBJ2-1, with D maybe TRBD1 (5 bases). The CDR3 is made up of 11 amino acids. With 4 bases removed from V and 8 bases from J, the gap between germline ends came to 9 bases. Germline values: CDR1 DFQATT, CDR2 SNEGSKA (reference sequence).

This clone has only one observation. The V gene is TRBV7-9, the J gene TRBJ2-5; 8 nucleotides line up with TRBD2. Germline V CDR1 and CDR2: SEHNR, FQNEAQ (reference sequence). V trimming: 5 bases; J trimming: 4 bases; junction bases outside the gene matches: 12. There are 16 residues in the CDR3. The CDR3 region has the DNA TGTGCCAGCAGCCTTCAATTGGACGGGGGGGGAGAGACCCAGTACTTC. This translates into CASSLQLDGGGETQYF.

The rearrangement uses TRBV2 and TRBJ2-7, with D possibly being TRBD1 (5 bases). This CDR3 contains 12 residues. Trimming removed 6 bases from V and 5 bases from J, with 11 bases in between. The germline V gene has CDR1 SNHLY and CDR2 FYNNEI. CDR3 amino acids: CASSSRAHEQYF. The CDR3 DNA follows: TGTGCCAGCAGCTCCAGGGCCCACGAGCAGTACTTC.

This sequence joins TRBV6-5 and TRBJ1-1; 11 bases fit TRBD1. V trimming: 9 bases; J trimming: 4 bases; junction bases outside the gene matches: 4. The CDR3 has 13 residues. Germline CDR1 MNHEY, CDR2 SVGAGI. In nucleotides, the CDR3 is TGTGCCAGTCTCGGACAGGGGGCCACTGAAGCTTTCTTT. Amino acid sequence: CASLGQGATEAFF.

The V and J genes are TRBV5-1 and TRBJ2-7, with D tentatively TRBD2 (6 bases). The CDR3 runs to 15 residues. The V end lost 2 bases, the J end lost 2 bases, and 14 bases lay between the germline ends. The germline CDR1 and CDR2 sequences are SGHRS and YFSETQ. CDR3 residues: CASSFLRDRTYEQYF. DNA for the CDR3: TGCGCCAGCAGCTTTTTGCGGGATAGAACCTACGAGCAGTACTTC.

The chain couples TRBV12-3 or TRBV12-4 to TRBJ1-1; no reliable D call. With 4 bases removed from V and 0 bases from J, the gap between germline ends came to 6 bases. CDR3 length: 13 residues. CDR3 in DNA: TGTGCCAGCAGTTATATCGTGAACACTGAAGCTTTCTTT. Its translation: CASSYIVNTEAFF.

The chain combines TRBV6-5 with TRBJ2-5; D gene uncertain. Per the germline V gene, CDR1 is MNHEY and CDR2 is SVGAGI. Trimming cost V 0 bases and J 5 bases, with 7 bases left between them. The length of the CDR3 is 13 residues. The CDR3 sequence is CASSYSRWETQYF. CDR3 bases: TGTGCCAGCAGTTACTCGCGGTGGGAGACCCAGTACTTC.